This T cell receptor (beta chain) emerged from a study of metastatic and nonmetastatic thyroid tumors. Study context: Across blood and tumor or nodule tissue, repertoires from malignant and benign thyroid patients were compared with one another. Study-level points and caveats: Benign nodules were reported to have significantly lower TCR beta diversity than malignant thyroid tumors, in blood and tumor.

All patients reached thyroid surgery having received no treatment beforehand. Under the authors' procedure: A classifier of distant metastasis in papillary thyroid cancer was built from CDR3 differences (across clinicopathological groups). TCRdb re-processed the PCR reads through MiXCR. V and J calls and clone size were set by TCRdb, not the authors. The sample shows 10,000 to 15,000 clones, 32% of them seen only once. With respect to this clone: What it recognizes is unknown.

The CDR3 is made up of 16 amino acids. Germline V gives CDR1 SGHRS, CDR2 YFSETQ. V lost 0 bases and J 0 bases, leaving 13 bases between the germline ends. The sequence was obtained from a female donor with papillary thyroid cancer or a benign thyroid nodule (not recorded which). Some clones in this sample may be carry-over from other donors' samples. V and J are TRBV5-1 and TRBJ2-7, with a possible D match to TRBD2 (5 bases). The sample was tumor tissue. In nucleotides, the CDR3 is TGCGCCAGCAGCTTGGTGGCGGTAGGGAGCTCCTACGAGCAGTACTTC. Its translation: CASSLVAVGSSYEQYF.